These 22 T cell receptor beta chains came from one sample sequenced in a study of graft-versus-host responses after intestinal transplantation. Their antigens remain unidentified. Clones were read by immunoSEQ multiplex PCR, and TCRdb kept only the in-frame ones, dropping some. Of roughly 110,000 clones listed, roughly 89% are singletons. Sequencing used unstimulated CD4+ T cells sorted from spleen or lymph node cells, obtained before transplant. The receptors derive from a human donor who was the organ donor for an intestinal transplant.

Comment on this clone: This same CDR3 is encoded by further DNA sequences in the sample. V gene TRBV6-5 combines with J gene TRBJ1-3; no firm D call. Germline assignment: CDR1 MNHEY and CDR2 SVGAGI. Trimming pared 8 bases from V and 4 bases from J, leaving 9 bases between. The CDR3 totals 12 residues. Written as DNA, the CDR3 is TGTGCCAGCCGCTCGTCCGGAAACACCATATATTTT. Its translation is CASRSSGNTIYF.

The CDR3, as DNA: TGTGCCAGCAGCGTTACAGGAGCCGACCCTCTTAACTATGGCTACACCTTC. It is translated as CASSVTGADPLNYGYTF. The chain uses TRBV9 and TRBJ1-2, with D maybe TRBD1 (5 bases). Trimming removed 2 bases from V and 1 base from J, with 18 bases in between. Per the germline V gene, CDR1 is SGDLS and CDR2 is YYNGEE. The CDR3 runs to 17 residues.

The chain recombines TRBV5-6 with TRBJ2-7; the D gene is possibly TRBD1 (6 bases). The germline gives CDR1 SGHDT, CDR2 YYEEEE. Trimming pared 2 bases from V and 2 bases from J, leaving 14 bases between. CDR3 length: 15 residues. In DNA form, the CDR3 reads TGTGCCAGCAGCTTAAGACAGGATCCCGCCTACGAGCAGTACTTC. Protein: CASSLRQDPAYEQYF. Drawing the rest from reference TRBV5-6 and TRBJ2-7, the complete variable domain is DAGVTQSPTHLIKTRGQQVTLRCSPKSGHDTVSWYQQALGQGPQFIFQYYEEEERQRGNFPDRFSGHQFPNYSSELNVNALLLGDSALYLCASSLRQDPAYEQYFGPGTRLTVT.

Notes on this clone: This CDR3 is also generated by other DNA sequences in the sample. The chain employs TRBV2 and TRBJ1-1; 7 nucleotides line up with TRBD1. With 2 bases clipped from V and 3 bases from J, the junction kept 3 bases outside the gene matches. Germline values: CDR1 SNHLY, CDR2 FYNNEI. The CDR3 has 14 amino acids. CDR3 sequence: CASSEKGAHTEAFF. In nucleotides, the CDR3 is TGTGCCAGCAGTGAAAAGGGGGCGCACACTGAAGCTTTCTTT.

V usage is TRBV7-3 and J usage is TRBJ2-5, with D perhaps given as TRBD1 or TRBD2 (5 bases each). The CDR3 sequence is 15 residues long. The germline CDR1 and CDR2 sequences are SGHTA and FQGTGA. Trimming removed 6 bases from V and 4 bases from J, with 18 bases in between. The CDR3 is CASSSGGGVLETQYF. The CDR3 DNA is TGTGCCAGCAGTTCCGGTGGGGGAGTCTTAGAGACCCAGTACTTC. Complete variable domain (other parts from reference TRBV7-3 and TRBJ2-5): GAGVSQTPSNKVTEKGKYVELRCDPISGHTALYWYRQSLGQGPEFLIYFQGTGAADDSGLPNDRFFAVRPEGSVSTLKIQRTERGDSAVYLCASSSGGGVLETQYFGPGTRLLVL.

The CDR3 DNA reads TGTGCCAGCAGCCCGGCAGGGACAGCCCAAGAGACCCAGTACTTC. This sequence encodes CASSPAGTAQETQYF. The chain combines TRBV5-4 with TRBJ2-5, with 7 bases matching TRBD1. The germline gives CDR1 SGHNT, CDR2 YYREEE (reference sequence). V shed 4 bases, J shed 1 base, and the junction held 7 bases outside the gene matches. This CDR3 is 15 amino acids long.

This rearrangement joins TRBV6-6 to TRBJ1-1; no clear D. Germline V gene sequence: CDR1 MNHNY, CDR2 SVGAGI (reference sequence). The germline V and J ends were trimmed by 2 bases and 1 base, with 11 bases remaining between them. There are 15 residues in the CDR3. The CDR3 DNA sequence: TGTGCCAGCAGTTACGCTACCCGCCGGAACACTGAAGCTTTCTTT. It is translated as CASSYATRRNTEAFF.

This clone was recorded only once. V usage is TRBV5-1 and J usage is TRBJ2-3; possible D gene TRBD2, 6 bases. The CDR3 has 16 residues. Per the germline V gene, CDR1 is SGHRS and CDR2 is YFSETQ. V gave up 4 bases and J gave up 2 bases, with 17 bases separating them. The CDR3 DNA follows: TGCGCCAGCAGCGGCGGGACTCCCACCCCCACAGATACGCAGTATTTT. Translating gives CASSGGTPTPTDTQYF.

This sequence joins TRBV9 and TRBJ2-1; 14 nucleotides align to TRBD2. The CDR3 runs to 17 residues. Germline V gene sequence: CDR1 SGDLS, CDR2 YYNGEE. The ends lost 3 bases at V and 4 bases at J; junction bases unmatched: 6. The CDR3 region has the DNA TGTGCCAGCAGCGCTAGGACTAGCGGGAGGAGGTACAATGAGCAGTTCTTC. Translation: CASSARTSGRRYNEQFF.

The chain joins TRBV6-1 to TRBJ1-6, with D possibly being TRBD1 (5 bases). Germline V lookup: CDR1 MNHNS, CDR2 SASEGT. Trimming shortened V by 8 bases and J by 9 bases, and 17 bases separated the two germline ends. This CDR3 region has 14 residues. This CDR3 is CASASGLRISPLHF. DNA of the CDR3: TGTGCCAGCGCATCAGGGTTGAGGATTTCACCCCTCCACTTT.

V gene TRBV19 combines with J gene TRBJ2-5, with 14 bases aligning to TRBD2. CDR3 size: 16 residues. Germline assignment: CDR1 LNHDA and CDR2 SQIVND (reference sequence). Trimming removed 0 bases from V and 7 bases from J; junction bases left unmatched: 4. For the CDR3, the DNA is TGTGCCAGTAGTATAGACGGGACTAGCGGGAGAGGGACCCAGTACTTC. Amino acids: CASSIDGTSGRGTQYF.

The CDR3 here is CASSQQGVSNQPQHF. The CDR3 DNA sequence: TGTGCCAGCAGCCAACAGGGAGTGAGCAATCAGCCCCAGCATTTT. The chain combines TRBV5-6 with TRBJ1-5; D possibly corresponds to TRBD1 (6 bases). The CDR3 is 15 amino acids. CDR1 SGHDT and CDR2 YYEEEE come from the germline V gene. V was shortened by 4 bases and J by 1 base, with 12 bases between the two germline ends.

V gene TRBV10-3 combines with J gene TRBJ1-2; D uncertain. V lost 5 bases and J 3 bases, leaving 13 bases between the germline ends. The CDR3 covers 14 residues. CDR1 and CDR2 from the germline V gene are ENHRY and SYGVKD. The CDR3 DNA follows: TGTGCCATCAGTTTCGAGTCGTACCACTATGGCTACACCTTC. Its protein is CAISFESYHYGYTF.

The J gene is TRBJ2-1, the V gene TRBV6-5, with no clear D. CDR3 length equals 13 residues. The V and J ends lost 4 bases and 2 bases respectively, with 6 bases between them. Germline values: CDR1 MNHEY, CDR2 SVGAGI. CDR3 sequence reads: CASSSYTYNEQFF. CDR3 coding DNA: TGTGCCAGCAGTTCCTACACCTACAATGAGCAGTTCTTC.

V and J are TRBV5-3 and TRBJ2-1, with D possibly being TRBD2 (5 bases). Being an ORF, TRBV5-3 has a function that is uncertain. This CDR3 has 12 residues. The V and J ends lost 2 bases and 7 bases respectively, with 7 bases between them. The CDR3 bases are TGTGCCAGAAGCTTCACGGGGAATGAGCAGTTCTTC. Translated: CARSFTGNEQFF.

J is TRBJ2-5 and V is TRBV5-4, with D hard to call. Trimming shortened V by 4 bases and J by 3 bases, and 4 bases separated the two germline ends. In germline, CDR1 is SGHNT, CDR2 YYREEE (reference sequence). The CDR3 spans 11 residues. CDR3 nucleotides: TGTGCCAGCAGCAGAAAAGAGACCCAGTACTTC. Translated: CASSRKETQYF.

In DNA, the CDR3 is TGTGCCTGGTTGGATCGACAGGCGGCCGTTAGTGTCCTGACTTTC. It is translated as CAWLDRQAAVSVLTF. This chain connects TRBV30 to TRBJ2-6; possible D gene TRBD1, 6 bases. The CDR3 covers 15 residues. Deletions cut 5 bases from V and 13 bases from J, with 24 bases between. Looked up from germline, CDR1 is GTSNPN and CDR2 is SVGIG (reference sequence).

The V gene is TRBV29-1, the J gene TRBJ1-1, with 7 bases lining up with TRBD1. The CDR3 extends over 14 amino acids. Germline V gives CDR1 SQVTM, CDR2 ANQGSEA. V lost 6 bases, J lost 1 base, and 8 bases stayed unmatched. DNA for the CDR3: TGCAGCGTCCACAGGGGAACATGGAACACTGAAGCTTTCTTT. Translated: CSVHRGTWNTEAFF. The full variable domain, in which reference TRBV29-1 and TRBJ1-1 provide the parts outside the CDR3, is SAVISQKPSRDICQRGTSLTIQCQVDSQVTMMFWYRQQPGQSLTLIATANQGSEATYESGFVIDKFPISRPNLTFSTLTVSNMSPEDSSIYLCSVHRGTWNTEAFFGQGTRLTVV.

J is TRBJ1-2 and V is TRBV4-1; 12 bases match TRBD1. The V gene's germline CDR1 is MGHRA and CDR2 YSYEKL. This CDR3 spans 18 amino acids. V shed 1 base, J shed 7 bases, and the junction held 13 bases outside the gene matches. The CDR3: CASSQVPKSGTGGFGYTF. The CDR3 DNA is TGCGCCAGCAGCCAAGTCCCAAAGTCCGGGACAGGGGGCTTTGGCTACACCTTC.

The CDR3 region is CASSLARRDRYEQYF. In nucleotides, the CDR3 is TGTGCCAGCAGCTTAGCTCGACGCGACCGCTACGAGCAGTACTTC. This sequence joins TRBV7-9 and TRBJ2-5; D gene uncertain. The assigned J gene may be wrong: the sequence end matches TRBJ2-7 better. The V gene's germline CDR1 is SEHNR and CDR2 FQNEAQ (reference sequence). The CDR3 loop spans 15 amino acids.

CDR3 nucleotides: TGTGCCAGCAGTGAAGCGGGGGGGGGAAGGGCACCCCTCCACTTT. Its translation: CASSEAGGGRAPLHF. The chain has TRBV6-1 and TRBJ1-6; D perhaps matches TRBD1 (5 bases). V dropped 0 bases and J dropped 11 bases, with 14 bases sitting between them. Germline V CDR1 and CDR2: MNHNS, SASEGT. The CDR3 consists of 15 residues.

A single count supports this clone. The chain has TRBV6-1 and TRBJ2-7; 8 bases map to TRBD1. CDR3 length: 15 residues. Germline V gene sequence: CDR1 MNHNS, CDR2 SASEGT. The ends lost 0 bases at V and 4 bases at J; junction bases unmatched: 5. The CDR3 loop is CASSEALTGVYEQYF. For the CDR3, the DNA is TGTGCCAGCAGTGAAGCCCTGACAGGGGTGTACGAGCAGTACTTC.